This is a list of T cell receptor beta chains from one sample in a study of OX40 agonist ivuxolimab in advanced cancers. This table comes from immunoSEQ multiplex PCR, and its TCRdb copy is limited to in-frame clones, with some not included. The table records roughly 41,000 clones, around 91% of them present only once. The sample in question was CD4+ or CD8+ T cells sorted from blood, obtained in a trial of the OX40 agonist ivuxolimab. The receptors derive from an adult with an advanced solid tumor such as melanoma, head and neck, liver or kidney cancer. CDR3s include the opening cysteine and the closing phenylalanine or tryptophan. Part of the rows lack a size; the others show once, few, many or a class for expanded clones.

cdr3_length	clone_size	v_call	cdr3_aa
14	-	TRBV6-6	CASSYGKGSYGYTF
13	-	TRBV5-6	CASSLRLNLRQYF
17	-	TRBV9	CASSGNRLARVQDTQYF
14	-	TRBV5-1	CASNRWGGRDEQYF
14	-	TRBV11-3	CASSYRDGHNEQFF
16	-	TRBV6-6	CASGRGEATSGHVLTF
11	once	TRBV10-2	CASAAEYGYTF
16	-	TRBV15	CATSSHGRSSTDTQYF
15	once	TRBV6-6	CASTLLPQAKGGYTF
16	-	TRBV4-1	CASSQEASMPYNEQFF
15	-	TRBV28	CASSTLPGQDYEQYF
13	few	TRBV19	CASSIAGVNIQYF
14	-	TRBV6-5	CASSKPGTHNEQFF
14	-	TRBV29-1	CSVDGTGGPREQYF
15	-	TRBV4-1	CASSRQQDQSEKLFF
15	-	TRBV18	CASSPDWESRTEAFF
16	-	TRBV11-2	CASSATGTALGETQYF
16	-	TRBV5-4	CASSQHTGAGGTEAFF
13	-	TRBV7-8	CASSLGPSSEAFF
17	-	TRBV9	CASSPGTVRAPNTEAFF
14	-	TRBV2	CANLPVAGRYEQYF
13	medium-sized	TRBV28	CASSYGWTGEQYF
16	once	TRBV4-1	CASSHRTSGSDNEQFF
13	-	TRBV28	CASSAAGPYEQYF
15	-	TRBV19	CASSIAATYYNEQFF
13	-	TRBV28	CASSRGTIYEQYF
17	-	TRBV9	CASSGLAGETNTGELFF
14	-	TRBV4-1	CASSSGASGQPQHF
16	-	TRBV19	CASSIVAGRDTGELFF
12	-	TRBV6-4	CARQVRGGEQFF
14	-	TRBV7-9	CASSPRTGNYEQYF
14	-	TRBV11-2	CASSLLAVPYGYTF
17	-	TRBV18	CASSISGRAGPYNEQFF
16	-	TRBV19	CASSMGEQVSYQPQHF
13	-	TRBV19	CASLGQGSYGYTF
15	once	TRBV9	CASSTNRGPNYGYTF
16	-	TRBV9	CASSVLPGQAFYEQYF
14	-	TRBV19	CASSIGGDGTEAFF
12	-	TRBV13	CASRGVTDEQYF
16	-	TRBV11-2	CASSRLGAATNEKLFF
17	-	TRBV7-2	CASSLTSSWTEQETQYF
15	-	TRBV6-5	CASEVTGVGTGELFF
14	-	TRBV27	CASSLSGRSYEQYF
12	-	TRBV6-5	CASSINVGELFF
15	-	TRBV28	CASSFGSSYNSPLHF
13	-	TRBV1	CTSSQVPGQGLFF
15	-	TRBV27	CASSPTSGRGNEQFF
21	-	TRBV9	CASSPPPPGAGLAGVYNEQFF
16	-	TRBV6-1	CASSDVLALSNQPQHF
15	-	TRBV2	CASSEGQGGSYEQYF
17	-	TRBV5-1	CASTTFSAKSSSYEQYF
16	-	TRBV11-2	CAITRRHRVENTEAFF
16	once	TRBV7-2	CASSSGTSVLTDTQYF
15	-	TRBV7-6	CASSLTGRDNQPQHF
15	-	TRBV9	CASSSGLAGVYEQYF
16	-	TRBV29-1	CSVEYSSKPTNYGYTF
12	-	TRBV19	CASSKGRDGYTF
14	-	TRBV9	CASSEDQGGYEQYF
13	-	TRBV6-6	CASSYSGEYEQYF
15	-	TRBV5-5	CASSLVAESGYGYTF